This passage covers 14 T cell receptor beta chains from one sample sequenced in a study of blood T cell repertoires in COVID-19 (dated by TCRdb to 2020 to 2021). Library construction relied on the immunoSEQ multiplex PCR assay. TCRdb carries this immuneACCESS record with in-frame sequences only. Its versions omit some clonotypes, under half of them owing to an unresolved V gene in the studies checked, with the rest unexplained. The sample table contains under 450,000 clones; only one count was recorded for 80% to 95% of them. The ten largest clonotypes hold about 0.9% of the sample. The sample comprised PBMCs or T cells enriched from blood (not recorded which). The source of these receptors is a woman aged 40 to 49 who had been exposed to COVID-19.

The chain is built from TRBV6-6 and TRBJ1-2; 7 bases agree with TRBD1. V lost 7 bases, J lost 0 bases, and 11 bases stayed unmatched. This CDR3 comprises 16 residues. Germline assignment: CDR1 MNHNY and CDR2 SVGAGI (reference sequence). CDR3 DNA sequence: TGTGCCAGCACCGCGCCCACAGGGGCTACTAACTATGGCTACACCTTC. As protein: CASTAPTGATNYGYTF.

The chain is built from TRBV2 and TRBJ1-6; a weak D match, TRBD1 (5 bases). V was shortened by 7 bases and J by 6 bases, with 10 bases between the two germline ends. This CDR3 region has 13 residues. Germline CDR1 is SNHLY and CDR2 is FYNNEI. The DNA of the CDR3 is TGTGCCAGCAATACACAGGTTAATTCACCCCTCCACTTT. Protein: CASNTQVNSPLHF.

The rearrangement links TRBV19 to TRBJ1-4; 7 bases line up with TRBD1. The CDR3 extends over 16 amino acids. V lost 7 bases, J lost 6 bases, and 14 bases stayed unmatched. Germline V gene sequence: CDR1 LNHDA, CDR2 SQIVND (reference sequence). The CDR3 here is CASTRSRTTGYEKLFF. CDR3 DNA: TGTGCCAGTACCAGAAGCCGGACGACAGGGTATGAAAAACTGTTTTTT.

The genes are TRBV7-8 and TRBJ1-6; D may be TRBD1 (6 bases). Germline V CDR1 and CDR2: SGHVS, FQNEAQ. This CDR3 comprises 15 residues. V lost 1 base, J lost 11 bases, and 15 bases lay in between. In DNA, the CDR3 is TGTGCCAGCAGCTTAGACCAGGGGATAGGTACACCCCTCCACTTT. This encodes CASSLDQGIGTPLHF.

This clone has only one observation. V is TRBV30 and J is TRBJ1-1; 7 nucleotides line up with TRBD1. Trimming cost V 8 bases and J 2 bases; bases outside gene matches: 11. This CDR3 contains 14 residues. The germline CDR1 and CDR2 sequences are GTSNPN and SVGIG (reference sequence). For the CDR3, the DNA is TGTGCCCTAAGAAGAGGGACAGCAAACACTGAAGCTTTCTTT. Residues: CALRRGTANTEAFF.

This chain links TRBV6-1 with TRBJ1-4, with a possible D match to TRBD1 (5 bases). The germline CDR1 and CDR2 sequences are MNHNS and SASEGT. The ends were cut back, 2 bases at V and 6 bases at J, with 13 bases in the middle. The CDR3 covers 15 residues. CDR3 coding DNA: TGTGCCAGCAGTGAATCGGGGGGAGATTATGAAAAACTGTTTTTT. The encoded protein is CASSESGGDYEKLFF.

The chain joins TRBV7-9 to TRBJ1-2, with 7 nucleotides matching TRBD1. The CDR3 extends over 13 amino acids. Germline V gene data show CDR1 as SEHNR and CDR2 as FQNEAQ (reference sequence). J lost 8 bases, V lost 2 bases, and 5 bases had no gene match. In DNA form, the CDR3 reads TGTGCCAGCAGCTTAACAGGGGCAGAAGGCTACACCTTC. Amino acid sequence: CASSLTGAEGYTF.

The chain joins TRBV5-1 to TRBJ2-3; D is undetermined. Looked up from germline, CDR1 is SGHRS and CDR2 is YFSETQ. Trimming cost V 3 bases and J 0 bases, with 5 bases left between them. The CDR3 runs 13 residues. CDR3 bases: TGCGCCAGCAGCTCACTGAGCACAGATACGCAGTATTTT. This codes for CASSSLSTDTQYF. Full variable domain (missing parts from reference TRBV5-1 and TRBJ2-3): KAGVTQTPRYLIKTRGQQVTLSCSPISGHRSVSWYQQTPGQGLQFLFEYFSETQRNKGNFPGRFSGRQFSNSRSEMNVSTLELGDSALYLCASSSLSTDTQYFGPGTRLTVL.

The gene calls are TRBV5-4 and TRBJ2-7; a possible D gene is TRBD1 (6 bases). This CDR3 has 14 amino acids. V lost 4 bases to trimming and J lost 2 bases, with 13 bases between them. Germline-derived CDR1 and CDR2 are SGHNT and YYREEE (reference sequence). The CDR3 nucleotides are TGTGCCAGCAGCATACGTACAGGGCCCTACGAGCAGTACTTC. Protein: CASSIRTGPYEQYF.

Here the CDR3 DNA reads TGCAGCGTCATTACAGGGGTCGGGCCCAATGAGCAGTTCTTC. Residues: CSVITGVGPNEQFF. The V gene is TRBV29-1, the J gene TRBJ2-1; 7 bases are a match to TRBD1. This CDR3 is built from 14 residues. V lost 6 bases to trimming and J lost 6 bases; unmatched junction nucleotides: 11. Per the germline V gene, CDR1 is SQVTM and CDR2 is ANQGSEA.

The V call is TRBV7-9, the J call TRBJ1-4; 10 nucleotides align to TRBD1. This CDR3 comprises 15 residues. CDR1 SEHNR and CDR2 FQNEAQ come from the germline V gene (reference sequence). The junction had 3 bases not matched to a gene; V was cut back by 0 bases and J by 8 bases. The CDR3 DNA sequence: TGTGCCAGCAGCTTAGCGACAGGGGGCAGAGAAAAACTGTTTTTT. Residues: CASSLATGGREKLFF.

In DNA, the CDR3 is TGTGCCAGCAGCCGCACTAGCGGGGCACGCTACAATGAGCAGTTCTTC. Amino acid sequence: CASSRTSGARYNEQFF. The chain joins TRBV11-2 to TRBJ2-1; TRBD2 matches 10 bases. Germline trimming cut 5 bases from V and 3 bases from J; bases unmatched to any gene: 7. The CDR3 has 16 amino acids. CDR1 SGHAT and CDR2 FQNNGV come from the germline V gene.

The chain joins TRBV5-6 to TRBJ1-3; 7 bases agree with TRBD1. The CDR3 consists of 13 residues. Trimming removed 4 bases from V and 5 bases from J; junction bases left unmatched: 3. Germline V gene data show CDR1 as SGHDT and CDR2 as YYEEEE. CDR3 coding DNA: TGTGCCAGCAGCGCGACAGGGAGAAACACCATATATTTT. Translation: CASSATGRNTIYF.

This chain joins TRBV5-1 and TRBJ1-5; D remains ambiguous. Germline loops: CDR1 SGHRS, CDR2 YFSETQ. The CDR3 spans 16 residues. V gave up 4 bases and J gave up 0 bases, with 14 bases separating them. CDR3 protein: CASSKDGLFSNQPQHF. CDR3 coding DNA: TGCGCCAGCAGCAAAGACGGACTGTTTAGCAATCAGCCCCAGCATTTT.